This TCR beta chain was captured in a study of T cells in Graves' hyperthyroidism and ophthalmopathy. Across the whole study: Once the initial diagnosis was made, peripheral blood was obtained before any treatment. Study findings and constraints: A model of 13 V-J features distinguished ophthalmopathy from stable hyperthyroidism. Blood held most thyroid clonotypes expanded above 0.001 frequency.

It was uncontrolled infection, other autoimmune disease, pregnancy or lactation that excluded patients. The CDR3 sequence is 14 residues long. CDR1 is KGHSH, CDR2 LQKENI, per germline. The V and J ends lost 0 bases and 14 bases respectively, with 17 bases between them. Using RNA transcripts as the source, TCR beta CDR3 regions were amplified. The TCR CDR3 first-round RT-PCR relied on the HTBI primer set. Using its own MiXCR run on the multiplex PCR reads, TCRdb lists one record per CDR3 protein. The data show 400,000 or so distinct CDR3 sequences, with roughly 15% seen just once and about 21% held by the top ten. This clonotype was seen only a few times. No antigen is known for it.

What was sequenced was blood. The sequence was obtained from a woman aged 60-75 years with Graves' ophthalmopathy. This chain uses TRBV18 with TRBJ2-1; tentatively, D is TRBD2 (6 bases). CDR3 in DNA: TGTGCCAGCTCACCACCCCCCCAGGGAGGCCAGGAGTTCTTC. Residues: CASSPPPQGGQEFF.